This T cell receptor beta chain was found in a study of shared clonotypes between healthy human individuals. In the study overall: Sampling drew on donors who were two women and three men aged 18 to 49. For every donor, three CD4 naive, three CD4 memory, two CD8 naive and one CD8 memory plates were used.

Trimming removed 4 bases from V and 4 bases from J; junction bases left unmatched: 9. This CDR3 has 17 amino acids. CDR1 is LGHNA and CDR2 is YNFKEQ in the germline V gene. Combining CD45RO+ cells with CCR7-negative CD45RA+ TemRA cells gave CD8 memory. Profiling relied on immunoSEQ multiplex PCR, and the TCRdb table lists in-frame clones only, not all of them. The table has more than 550,000 clones, about nine tenths seen once. V usage is TRBV4-2 and J usage is TRBJ2-1, with 11 positions matching TRBD2. Material for sequencing was memory CD8+ T cells from PBMCs. Subset meaning: CD45RO+ cells pooled with CCR7-negative TemRA cells. The source of this sequence is a man between 18 and 35 years old in good health. Some clones in this sample may be carry-over from other donors' samples. CDR3 residues: CASSLLSGGVRYNEQFF. The CDR3, as DNA: TGTGCCAGCAGCCTCCTTAGCGGGGGGGTTCGATACAATGAGCAGTTCTTC.